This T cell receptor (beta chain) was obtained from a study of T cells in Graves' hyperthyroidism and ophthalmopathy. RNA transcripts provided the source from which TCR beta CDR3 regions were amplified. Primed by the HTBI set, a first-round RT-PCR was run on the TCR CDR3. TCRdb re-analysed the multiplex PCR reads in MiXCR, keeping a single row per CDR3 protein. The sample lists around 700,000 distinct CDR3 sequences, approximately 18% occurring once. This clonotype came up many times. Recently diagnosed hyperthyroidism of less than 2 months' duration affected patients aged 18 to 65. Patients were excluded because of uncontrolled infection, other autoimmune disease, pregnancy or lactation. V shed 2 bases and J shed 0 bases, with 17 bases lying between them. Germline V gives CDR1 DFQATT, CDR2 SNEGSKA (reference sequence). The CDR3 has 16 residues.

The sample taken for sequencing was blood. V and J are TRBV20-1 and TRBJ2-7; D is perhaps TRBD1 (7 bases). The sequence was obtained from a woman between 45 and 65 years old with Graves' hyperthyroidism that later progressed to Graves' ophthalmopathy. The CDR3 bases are TGCAGTGCTAGACGAAGAGGCGGGACAGACTCCTACGAGCAGTACTTC. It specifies CSARRRGGTDSYEQYF.